Given below is one TCR beta chain in context. Its specificity is unknown. Using immunoSEQ multiplex PCR, the repertoire was profiled, and TCRdb retains in-frame clones only, with some absent. The sample holds approximately 120,000 clones, about 50% seen once. Germline values: CDR1 MNHNS, CDR2 SASEGT. This CDR3 is built from 14 residues. Trimming took 5 bases from V and 0 from J, leaving 11 bases between them. This entry belongs to a study of cytotoxic CD8 clonotypes in ibrutinib-treated CLL. Study information: The patients comprised approximately eleven relapsed/refractory and approximately 16 treatment-naive cases, 17 IGHV unmutated. Study-level results: Relative to age-matched healthy donors, clonality at baseline was higher, and it tracked circulating CD8+ T-cell counts. Clonality was elevated at ibrutinib response and had returned toward baseline at progression. Under therapy, public clonotypes either contracted or stayed stable, and they were uncommon.

The chain carries TRBV6-1 and TRBJ2-7; D remains unclear. Sequencing used PBMCs, obtained after 24 months of ibrutinib treatment. The sequence came from a human donor with chronic lymphocytic leukemia. CDR3 in amino acids: CASSLPPFSYEQYF. The CDR3 DNA follows: TGTGCCAGCAGTCTCCCCCCTTTCTCCTACGAGCAGTACTTC.